The T cell receptor beta chain under discussion was sequenced for a study of blood T cell repertoires in COVID-19 (dated by TCRdb to the early 2020s). In the study overall: Collaborator samples came from the United States, Italy and Spain and covered acute and convalescent phases of COVID-19. The dataset comprised deeply sampled blood TCRbeta repertoires from subjects exposed to, actively infected with, or recovered from COVID-19. Sample metadata almost always included a de-identified subject ID, COVID-19 status, age in years and sex. The material from the prospective study consisted of cDNA or gDNA derived from T cells, B-cell-depleted T cells, or PBMCs. Where HLA class I and class II types were available, the types were taken from metadata supplied by the sample provider, not from assay-based typing. The samples were drawn from two sources: the first 160 participants of the ongoing ImmuneRACE study, and 1,200 or so subjects contributed by 6 global collaborators. The repertoires were released in a freely available public database meant as a resource for research on the immune response to SARS-CoV-2. The study at large found these results: The amount of clinical and demographic metadata varied by source and participant and was provided uncurated.

For CDR1 and CDR2, the germline V gene lists SGHVS and FNYEAQ. The cysteine opens and the phenylalanine closes a CDR3 of 14 amino acids. Only the CDR3 portion is preserved as DNA: 42 bases, with reading frame beginning at the first base. Trimming takes 5 bases off V and 7 bases off J; junction bases not matched to a gene: 6. The collaborating institutions used their own protocols to collect whole blood in K2EDTA tubes. For TCRbeta analysis, collaborator samples were shipped as frozen whole blood, as isolated PBMCs, or as DNA extracted from either sample type. The immunoSEQ Assay, a bias-controlled multiplex PCR, was used to amplify TCRbeta CDR3 regions from genomic DNA. Turning to the authors' computational methods: The number of nucleated cells in each sample was estimated from the amplification of reference gene primers within the assay. To quantify the absolute abundance of each unique TCRbeta CDR3 rearrangement, sequence reads were collapsed and filtered. For each sample, productive Simpson clonality was calculated as the square root of Simpson's diversity index across productive rearrangements. TCRdb took this table from immuneACCESS and kept in-frame rearrangements with V and J called. Such tables lack part of the clones; where checked against another copy, unresolved V genes explain under half of the gap, and the rest is unexplained. The V and J calls and clone size were taken over from that table, and D and trimming were inferred from the DNA. This sample holds over 200,000 clones; 83% were observed only once. The ten largest clones capture around 8.1% of the sample.

Comment on this clone: There is no known antigen for this receptor. This may be a read error: a much more frequent sequence differs by one nucleotide.

The V and J segments used are TRBV7-6 and TRBJ1-4, and 8 junction bases match TRBD1. The source of this sequence is a man between 35 and 55 years old with active or convalescent COVID-19. Specimen: peripheral blood. The DNA sequence follows: TGTGCCAGCAGCCATGGACAGGGTGGTGAAAAACTGTTTTTT. Its protein is CASSHGQGGEKLFF. Where the CDR3 stops, the reference TRBV7-6 and TRBJ1-4 genes take over; the full variable domain is GAGVSQSPRYKVTKRGQDVALRCDPISGHVSLYWYRQALGQGPEFLTYFNYEAQQDKSGLPNDRFSAERPEGSISTLTIQRTEQRDSAMYRCASSHGQGGEKLFFGSGTQLSVL.